This TCR beta chain stems from a study of blood T cell repertoires in COVID-19. Overall study: T cells, B-cell-depleted T cells, or PBMCs supplied cDNA or gDNA.

Authors' processing steps: Reference gene primer amplification gave estimated nucleated cell counts. Clones were sequenced by immunoSEQ multiplex PCR, and TCRdb holds only the in-frame ones, with some missing. V, J and clone size reflect that table, while D and trimming were determined from the DNA. The profile shows about 140,000 clones, over 80% of them singletons. V was pared by 3 bases and J by 5 bases, with 19 bases between. Germline CDR1 is LNHDA and CDR2 is SQIVND (reference sequence). The CDR3 consists of 16 residues. The chain links TRBV19 to TRBJ1-1; TRBD1 is a possible D gene (6 bases). What was sequenced was peripheral blood. The receptor was isolated from a man in his sixties with active or convalescent COVID-19. The CDR3 loop reads CASSIRPGGRGTEAFF. CDR3 sequence (DNA): TGTGCCAGTAGTATCCGTCCGGGGGGGCGAGGTACTGAAGCTTTCTTT.